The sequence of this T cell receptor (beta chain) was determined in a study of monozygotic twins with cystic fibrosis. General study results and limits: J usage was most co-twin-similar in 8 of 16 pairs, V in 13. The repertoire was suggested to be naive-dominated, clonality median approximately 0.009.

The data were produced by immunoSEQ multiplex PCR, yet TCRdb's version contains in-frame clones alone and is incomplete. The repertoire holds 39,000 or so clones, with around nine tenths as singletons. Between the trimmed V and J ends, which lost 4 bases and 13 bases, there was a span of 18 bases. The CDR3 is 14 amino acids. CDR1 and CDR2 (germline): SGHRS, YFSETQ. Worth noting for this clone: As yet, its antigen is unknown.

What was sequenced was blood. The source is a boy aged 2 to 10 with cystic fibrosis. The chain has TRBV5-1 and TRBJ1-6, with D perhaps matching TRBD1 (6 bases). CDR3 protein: CASSPRGADAPLHF. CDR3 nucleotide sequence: TGCGCCAGCAGCCCGAGGGGGGCGGATGCGCCCCTCCACTTT.